Shown below are 26 T cell receptor beta chains from a single sample sequenced in a study of cytomegalovirus exposure and HLA in healthy donors. Primers: 60 Vbeta forward and 13 Jbeta reverse. The table came from immunoSEQ multiplex PCR; TCRdb's copy has only in-frame clones and leaves some out. Among around 170,000 clones, approximately 80% were seen once, and the ten largest hold around 1.6%. The sequencing sample was made of PBMCs. The source is a woman aged 18 to 35 in good health and CMV-seronegative.

This clone was detected only once. The genes are TRBV11-2 and TRBJ2-3; tentative D call: TRBD2 (5 bases). The germline V gene encodes CDR1 SGHAT and CDR2 FQNNGV. The V end was cut by 2 bases, the J end by 2 bases, with 14 bases between. The CDR3 runs to 16 residues. Written as DNA, the CDR3 is TGTGCCAGCAGCTTAATTCTAGCCGAGATCACAGATACGCAGTATTTT. Protein: CASSLILAEITDTQYF.

The chain uses TRBV19 and TRBJ2-5; 8 nucleotides line up with TRBD2. The CDR3 has 16 amino acids. From germline, CDR1 is LNHDA and CDR2 SQIVND (reference sequence). Unmatched junction bases numbered 6, after V lost 2 bases and J lost 1 base. In DNA, the CDR3 is TGTGCCAGTAGTATAATCGGCGGGGGGACCCAAGAGACCCAGTACTTC. This gives the protein CASSIIGGGTQETQYF.

The rearrangement links TRBV5-8 to TRBJ2-5; 9 positions match TRBD1. V lost 5 bases to trimming and J lost 5 bases; unmatched junction nucleotides: 10. The CDR3 contains 15 residues. Germline V gene lookup returns CDR1 SGHTS and CDR2 YDEGEE. CDR3 DNA: TGTGCCAGCAGATCCGGACAGGGGATAACGGAGACCCAGTACTTC. Translating gives CASRSGQGITETQYF.

The chain combines TRBV21-1 with TRBJ2-7; the D call of TRBD2 is as the table states it, not checked on the DNA. TRBV21-1 is an annotated pseudogene. This CDR3 is 14 amino acids long. The CDR3 loop is CASSILGVAYEQYF. CDR3 in DNA: TGTGCCAGCAGCATCCTGGGAGTAGCCTACGAGCAGTACTTC.

This chain uses TRBV28 with TRBJ1-2, with no clear D. Germline lookup yields CDR1 MDHEN and CDR2 SYDVKM. V lost 3 bases and J 3 bases, leaving 8 bases between the germline ends. There are 13 residues in the CDR3. The CDR3 nucleotides read TGTGCCAGCAGTTTGAAGCCCGACTATGGCTACACCTTC. This gives the protein CASSLKPDYGYTF.

This rearrangement joins TRBV5-1 to TRBJ1-3; 7 nucleotides agree with TRBD1. The CDR3 sequence is 16 residues long. CDR1 is SGHRS, CDR2 YFSETQ, per germline. The junction had 7 bases not matched to a gene; V was cut back by 4 bases and J by 0 bases. For the CDR3, the DNA is TGCGCCAGCAGCCCAAAGACAGGGCCCTCTGGAAACACCATATATTTT. Protein sequence: CASSPKTGPSGNTIYF.

Only one count was recorded for this clone. This CDR3 reads CASSLAGGPLDEQYF. The CDR3 DNA reads as TGTGCCAGCAGCTTAGCGGGGGGGCCTTTGGATGAGCAGTACTTC. The gene calls are TRBV11-2 and TRBJ2-7; 8 positions agree with TRBD2. Unmatched junction bases numbered 9, after V lost 1 base and J lost 7 bases. CDR3 size: 15 residues. Germline V gives CDR1 SGHAT, CDR2 FQNNGV.

The rearrangement links TRBV5-1 to TRBJ2-3, with 10 nucleotides matching TRBD2. V trimming: 0 bases; J trimming: 1 base; junction bases outside the gene matches: 2. The V gene's germline CDR1 is SGHRS and CDR2 YFSETQ. The length of the CDR3 is 16 residues. The CDR3 reads CASSLAGLAGTDTQYF. CDR3 in DNA: TGCGCCAGCAGCTTGGCTGGACTAGCGGGCACAGATACGCAGTATTTT.

The V gene is TRBV5-4, the J gene TRBJ1-6; D is uncertain. Germline V CDR1 and CDR2: SGHNT, YYREEE (reference sequence). V was clipped by 3 bases and J by 0 bases, with 13 bases between them. The CDR3 has 17 residues. CDR3 in DNA: TGTGCCAGCAGCTCCCGGGAAGCAGCCTCCTATAATTCACCCCTCCACTTT. Encoded protein: CASSSREAASYNSPLHF.

This clone was seen only once. The chain combines TRBV5-1 with TRBJ2-1; 14 nucleotides agree with TRBD2. The CDR3 length is 15 residues. With V trimmed by 4 bases and J by 5 bases, 2 bases remained unmatched. The germline V gene has CDR1 SGHRS and CDR2 YFSETQ. The CDR3 sequence is CASSPGLAGDNEQFF. The CDR3 DNA follows: TGCGCCAGCAGCCCGGGACTAGCGGGGGACAATGAGCAGTTCTTC.

The rearrangement links TRBV19 to TRBJ2-2; tentative D call: TRBD1 (5 bases). Germline CDR1 and CDR2: LNHDA and SQIVND (reference sequence). V was pared by 6 bases and J by 6 bases, with 8 bases between. The CDR3 length is 12 residues. The CDR3 here is CASRQDPGELFF. CDR3 bases: TGTGCCAGTAGACAGGACCCCGGGGAGCTGTTTTTT.

The rearrangement uses TRBV29-1 and TRBJ1-1; D is unresolved. V was clipped by 0 bases and J by 2 bases, with 7 bases between them. Germline CDR1 and CDR2: SQVTM and ANQGSEA. CDR3 length: 13 residues. CDR3 region: CSVEDPVNTEAFF. CDR3 sequence (DNA): TGCAGCGTTGAAGACCCAGTTAACACTGAAGCTTTCTTT.

The gene calls are TRBV15 and TRBJ2-5; D remains unclear. Trimming stripped 8 bases from V and 1 base from J, with 5 bases between. CDR1 LNHNV and CDR2 YYDKDF come from the germline V gene (reference sequence). This CDR3 is built from 11 residues. CDR3 loop: CATSRQETQYF. For the CDR3, the DNA is TGTGCCACCTCTCGCCAAGAGACCCAGTACTTC.

The rearrangement uses TRBV7-8 and TRBJ1-2, with 8 bases that match TRBD1. V lost 1 base and J lost 6; bases outside the gene matches: 7. Looked up from germline, CDR1 is SGHVS and CDR2 is FQNEAQ. CDR3 length equals 15 residues. For the CDR3, the DNA is TGTGCCAGCAGCTTAGTTGCCCAGGGGGCGGATGGCTACACCTTC. Encoded protein: CASSLVAQGADGYTF.

This sequence joins TRBV5-1 and TRBJ1-1; D is possibly TRBD1 (5 bases). Germline V gene lookup returns CDR1 SGHRS and CDR2 YFSETQ. The CDR3 is made up of 14 amino acids. Deletions cut 2 bases from V and 4 bases from J, with 12 bases between. The CDR3 DNA sequence: TGCGCCAGCAGCTTATCCGGGGGGGTCACTGAAGCTTTCTTT. Protein product: CASSLSGGVTEAFF.

In DNA, the CDR3 is TGTGCCAGCATTACAGACATAGGCACAGATACGCAGTATTTT. As protein: CASITDIGTDTQYF. The rearrangement uses TRBV2 and TRBJ2-3, with D unresolved. The germline CDR1 and CDR2 sequences are SNHLY and FYNNEI. Trimming took 7 bases from V and 1 from J, leaving 12 bases between them. This CDR3 region has 14 residues. Together with reference TRBV2 and TRBJ2-3, the CDR3 gives the full variable domain: EPEVTQTPSHQVTQMGQEVILRCVPISNHLYFYWYRQILGQKVEFLVSFYNNEISEKSEIFDDQFSVERPDGSNFTLKIRSTKLEDSAMYFCASITDIGTDTQYFGPGTRLTVL.

The rearrangement links TRBV5-1 to TRBJ1-1, with D uncertain. There are 13 residues in the CDR3. The V gene lost 2 bases and the J gene lost 4 bases, with 9 bases spanning the gap. CDR1 is SGHRS, CDR2 YFSETQ, per germline. CDR3 sequence: CASSFPGSTEAFF. CDR3 in DNA: TGCGCCAGCAGCTTTCCGGGGAGCACTGAAGCTTTCTTT.

The chain links TRBV7-9 to TRBJ2-1; 8 bases fit TRBD1. CDR1 SEHNR and CDR2 FQNEAQ come from the germline V gene (reference sequence). The CDR3 extends over 15 amino acids. V gave up 2 bases and J gave up 3 bases; unmatched junction bases: 3. The CDR3 sequence: CASSLLDRGYNEQFF. The CDR3 DNA reads as TGTGCCAGCAGCTTACTAGACAGGGGCTACAATGAGCAGTTCTTC.

This clone has a single count. The chain has TRBV7-9 and TRBJ1-5, with 8 bases lining up with TRBD1. The CDR3 totals 15 residues. The V and J ends lost 5 bases and 5 bases, in that order; junction bases with no gene match: 8. Per the germline V gene, CDR1 is SEHNR and CDR2 is FQNEAQ (reference sequence). The CDR3 is CASSNKTGADQPQHF. For the CDR3, the DNA is TGTGCCAGCAGCAATAAGACAGGGGCCGATCAGCCCCAGCATTTT.

The rearrangement joins TRBV25-1 to TRBJ1-1, with D perhaps TRBD1 (5 bases). The CDR3 consists of 16 residues. CDR1 and CDR2 (germline): MGHDK, SYGVNS. Trimming left V 3 bases short and J 2 bases short, with 16 bases between. CDR3 coding DNA: TGTGCCAGCAGTGAGGGTCCAGGGCCAACCAACACTGAAGCTTTCTTT. Its translation: CASSEGPGPTNTEAFF.

This chain links TRBV11-3 with TRBJ2-2; no definite D call. CDR3 length equals 11 residues. Germline V gene lookup returns CDR1 SGHNT and CDR2 YENEEA. V was clipped by 5 bases and J by 8 bases, with 6 bases between them. The CDR3 here is CASSPRGELFF. DNA for the CDR3: TGTGCCAGCAGCCCACGGGGGGAGCTGTTTTTT.

This clone came up a few times. CDR3 DNA: TGTGCCAGCAGGGCAGCGGGGGGGCGTTCCGCAGATACGCAGTATTTT. Its translation: CASRAAGGRSADTQYF. The chain links TRBV2 to TRBJ2-3; 10 positions agree with TRBD2. J was trimmed by 4 bases and V by 6 bases; bases with no gene match: 10. This CDR3 is built from 16 residues. The germline V gene has CDR1 SNHLY and CDR2 FYNNEI.

The DNA for the CDR3 is TGTGCTAGTGGGCCTGACATACCCCTTTTAGAGACCCAGTACTTC. Protein sequence: CASGPDIPLLETQYF. This chain joins TRBV12-5 and TRBJ2-5, with D unclear. Trimming cost V 6 bases and J 4 bases, with 18 bases left between them. This CDR3 region has 15 residues. CDR1 is LGHNT, CDR2 FRNRAP, per germline.

This clone appeared a single time. In nucleotides, the CDR3 is TGTGCCAGCAGTGAACATCCCCATAACCGGGACAGCGCCTACGAGCAGTACTTC. This encodes CASSEHPHNRDSAYEQYF. This chain links TRBV6-4 with TRBJ2-7; 7 positions agree with TRBD1. Germline CDR1 MRHNA, CDR2 SNTAGT. V gave up 3 bases and J gave up 2 bases; unmatched junction bases: 16. This CDR3 region has 18 residues.

CDR3 in amino acids: CASSLLNKEQYF. The DNA for the CDR3 is TGTGCCAGCAGCTTGCTAAATAAGGAGCAGTACTTC. V gene TRBV5-6 combines with J gene TRBJ2-7; D call uncertain. Germline assignment: CDR1 SGHDT and CDR2 YYEEEE. Trimming left V 1 base short and J 7 bases short, with 9 bases between. The CDR3 has 12 amino acids.

This chain joins TRBV5-1 and TRBJ2-1; 9 bases fit TRBD2. The CDR3 runs 15 residues. The trim removed 4 bases at V and 7 bases at J, leaving 9 bases unmatched. The germline V gene has CDR1 SGHRS and CDR2 YFSETQ. The CDR3 region has the DNA TGCGCCAGCAGCCCCGTAGCGGGGGACGAAAATGAGCAGTTCTTC. Residues: CASSPVAGDENEQFF.